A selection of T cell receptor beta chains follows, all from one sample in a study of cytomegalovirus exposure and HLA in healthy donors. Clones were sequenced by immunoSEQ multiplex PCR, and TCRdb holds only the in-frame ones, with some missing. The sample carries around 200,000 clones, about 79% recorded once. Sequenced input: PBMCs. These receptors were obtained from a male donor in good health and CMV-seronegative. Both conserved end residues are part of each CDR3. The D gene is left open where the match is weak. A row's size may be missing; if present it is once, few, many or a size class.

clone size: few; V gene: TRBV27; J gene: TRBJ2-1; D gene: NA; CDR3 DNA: TGTGCCAGCAGTTTATTTTCTAGTCTGGATGAGCAGTTCTTC; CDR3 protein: CASSLFSSLDEQFF
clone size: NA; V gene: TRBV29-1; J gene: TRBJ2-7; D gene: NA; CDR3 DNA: TGCAGCGTTGAAGCCAGGGGCGGCTACGAGCGGTACTTC; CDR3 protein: CSVEARGGYERYF
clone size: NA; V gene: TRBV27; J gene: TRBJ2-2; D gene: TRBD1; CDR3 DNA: TGTGCCAGCAGCTCCAGGGGGCGGAACACCGGGGAGCTGTTTTTT; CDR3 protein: CASSSRGRNTGELFF
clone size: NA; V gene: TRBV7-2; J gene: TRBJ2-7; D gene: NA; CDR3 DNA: TGTGCCAGCAGCTTAGGGGGCTTGGGCGAGCAGTACTTC; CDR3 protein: CASSLGGLGEQYF
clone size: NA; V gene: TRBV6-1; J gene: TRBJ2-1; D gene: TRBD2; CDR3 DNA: TGTGCCAGCAGTGAAAGGCTAGCGGGGGTCCCCCTGTACAATGAGCAGTTCTTC; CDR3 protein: CASSERLAGVPLYNEQFF
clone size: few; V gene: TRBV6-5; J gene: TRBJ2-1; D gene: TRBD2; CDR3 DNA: TGTGCCAGCAGCCCGCGGGGGGGACCGGGTGAGCAGTTCTTC; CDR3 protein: CASSPRGGPGEQFF
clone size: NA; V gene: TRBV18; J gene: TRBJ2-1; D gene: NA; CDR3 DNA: TGTGCCAGCTCACAAGCGACTATCGCGTCCTACAATGAGCAGTTCTTC; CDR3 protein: CASSQATIASYNEQFF
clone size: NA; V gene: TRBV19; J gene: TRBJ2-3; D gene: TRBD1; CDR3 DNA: TGTGCCAGTAGTGGAACAGGGGGATCCACAGATACGCAGTATTTT; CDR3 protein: CASSGTGGSTDTQYF
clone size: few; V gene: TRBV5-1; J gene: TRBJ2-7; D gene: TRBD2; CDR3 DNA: TGCGCCAGCAGCTTGATAGCGGGGGGTGGATTTACCTACGAGCAGTACTTC; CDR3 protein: CASSLIAGGGFTYEQYF
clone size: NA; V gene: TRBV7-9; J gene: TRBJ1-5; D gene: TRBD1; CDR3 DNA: TGTGCCAGCAGCCAGGGGGGCTGGAATCAGCCCCAGCATTTT; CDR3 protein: CASSQGGWNQPQHF
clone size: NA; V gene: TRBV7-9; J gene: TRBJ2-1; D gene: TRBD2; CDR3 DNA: TGTTCCAGCAGACGAGGGACTAGCGGGGGGTATAACAATGAGCAGTTCTTC; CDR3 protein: CSSRRGTSGGYNNEQFF
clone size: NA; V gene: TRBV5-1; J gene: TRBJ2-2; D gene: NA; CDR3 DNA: TGCGCCAGCAGCTTGCCTACAGGGACCGGGGAGCTGTTTTTT; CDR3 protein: CASSLPTGTGELFF
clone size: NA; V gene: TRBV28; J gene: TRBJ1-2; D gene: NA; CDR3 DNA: TGTGCCAGCAGCTGGGGACTGGTAAGCCTCTATGGCTACACCTTC; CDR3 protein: CASSWGLVSLYGYTF
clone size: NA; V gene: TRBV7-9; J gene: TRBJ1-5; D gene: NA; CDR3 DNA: TGTTCCAGCAGCCCGACGGGGAATAGCAATCAGCCCCAGCATTTT; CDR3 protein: CSSSPTGNSNQPQHF
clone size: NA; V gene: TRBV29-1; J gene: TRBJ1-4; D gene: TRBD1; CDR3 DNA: TGCAGCGTGGGGCGACAGGGCGGGGACGAAAAACTGTTTTTT; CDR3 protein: CSVGRQGGDEKLFF
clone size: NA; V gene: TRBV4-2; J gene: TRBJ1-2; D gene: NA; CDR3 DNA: TGTGCCAGCAGCCAAGAGGAGTGGTCACTCGGGTATGGCTACACCTTC; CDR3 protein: CASSQEEWSLGYGYTF